This T cell receptor (beta chain) was recorded in a study of shared clonotypes between healthy human individuals. V lost 4 bases and J lost 7, with 10 bases in between. Germline CDR1 DFQATT, CDR2 SNEGSKA (reference sequence). The length of the CDR3 is 11 residues. This table comes from immunoSEQ multiplex PCR, and its TCRdb copy is limited to in-frame clones, with some not included. The data hold roughly 680,000 clones, with over 55% observed a single time. This TCR was sampled from a woman aged 25 to 39 in good health. This sequence joins TRBV20-1 and TRBJ1-1; D is uncertain. Input material: memory CD4+ T cells sorted from blood. Subset indicated: CD45RA-negative fraction. The CDR3 protein is CSAKPGIEAFF. DNA of the CDR3: TGCAGTGCTAAACCGGGGATTGAAGCTTTCTTT.